This is a list of T cell receptor beta chains from one sample in a study of human T cells and chemical hapten exposure. TCRdb used MiXCR to reprocess the RACE reads, holding one entry per CDR3 protein. The repertoire holds around 380,000 distinct CDR3 sequences, with roughly 5% as singletons. Material: whole blood, obtained in connection with sensitization to the hapten diphenylcyclopropenone (DPC). Receptors were obtained from a woman in her forties or fifties with alopecia areata. Some clones in this sample may be carry-over from other donors' samples. The CDR3 runs from the conserved cysteine through the conserved F or W. D genes are given only for firm matches. Not every row has a clone size; where given, it reads once, few, many or a size class.

clone_size: many
d_call: TRBD2
j_call: TRBJ2-1
cdr3_length: 16
v_call: TRBV7-2
cdr3_aa: CASSLVGREGQNEQFF
cdr3_nt: TGTGCCAGCAGCTTAGTGGGACGGGAGGGCCAGAATGAGCAGTTCTTC

clone_size: .
d_call: .
j_call: TRBJ1-2
cdr3_length: 15
v_call: TRBV16
cdr3_aa: CASSQFAEGREGYTF
cdr3_nt: TGTGCCAGCAGCCAATTCGCCGAAGGCAGGGAAGGCTACACCTTC

clone_size: few
d_call: .
j_call: TRBJ2-7
cdr3_length: 12
v_call: TRBV5-1
cdr3_aa: CASSHPEDEQYF
cdr3_nt: TGCGCCAGCAGCCACCCGGAGGACGAGCAGTACTTC

clone_size: .
d_call: .
j_call: TRBJ1-5
cdr3_length: 13
v_call: TRBV3-1
cdr3_aa: CASSHLPGQPQHF
cdr3_nt: TGTGCCAGCAGCCACCTCCCGGGGCAGCCCCAGCATTTT

clone_size: many
d_call: TRBD2
j_call: TRBJ2-7
cdr3_length: 14
v_call: TRBV6-2/TRBV6-3
cdr3_aa: CASSIAGVPYEQYF
cdr3_nt: TGTGCCAGCAGCATAGCGGGAGTCCCCTACGAGCAGTACTTC

clone_size: .
d_call: .
j_call: TRBJ2-5
cdr3_length: 16
v_call: TRBV5-1
cdr3_aa: CASSLEHGGVQETQYF
cdr3_nt: TGCGCCAGCAGCTTGGAACACGGAGGAGTCCAAGAGACCCAGTACTTC

clone_size: few
d_call: TRBD1
j_call: TRBJ2-7
cdr3_length: 15
v_call: TRBV6-6
cdr3_aa: CASSYGQGTSYEQYF
cdr3_nt: TGTGCCAGCAGTTACGGACAGGGAACGAGCTACGAGCAGTACTTC

clone_size: many
d_call: TRBD2
j_call: TRBJ2-1
cdr3_length: 18
v_call: TRBV20-1
cdr3_aa: CSARGVLAGADLYNEQFF
cdr3_nt: TGCAGTGCTAGGGGCGTGCTAGCGGGGGCAGACCTCTACAATGAGCAGTTCTTC

clone_size: .
d_call: .
j_call: TRBJ1-1
cdr3_length: 14
v_call: TRBV20-1
cdr3_aa: CSAKDGASDTEAFF
cdr3_nt: TGCAGTGCTAAAGACGGGGCCTCGGACACTGAAGCTTTCTTT

clone_size: many
d_call: .
j_call: TRBJ1-4
cdr3_length: 17
v_call: TRBV4-1
cdr3_aa: CASSQARSPGVNEKLFF
cdr3_nt: TGCGCCAGCAGCCAAGCTCGGTCGCCGGGGGTTAACGAAAAACTGTTTTTT

clone_size: many
d_call: .
j_call: TRBJ1-2
cdr3_length: 10
v_call: TRBV29-1
cdr3_aa: CSVVSEGYTF
cdr3_nt: TGCAGCGTTGTGTCGGAAGGCTACACCTTC

clone_size: many
d_call: .
j_call: TRBJ1-5
cdr3_length: 14
v_call: TRBV7-8
cdr3_aa: CASSTVGSGQPQHF
cdr3_nt: TGTGCCAGCAGCACCGTCGGGAGCGGTCAGCCCCAGCATTTT

clone_size: .
d_call: TRBD1
j_call: TRBJ2-1
cdr3_length: 16
v_call: TRBV6-1
cdr3_aa: CASSQDRISSYNEQFF
cdr3_nt: TGTGCCAGCAGCCAGGACAGGATTAGCTCCTACAATGAGCAGTTCTTC

clone_size: many
d_call: .
j_call: TRBJ1-1
cdr3_length: 16
v_call: TRBV6-5
cdr3_aa: CASSRWTREGTPEAFF
cdr3_nt: TGTGCCAGCAGTCGCTGGACTCGGGAGGGGACCCCTGAAGCTTTCTTT

clone_size: few
d_call: .
j_call: TRBJ2-3
cdr3_length: 14
v_call: TRBV6-6
cdr3_aa: CASSYGGPADTQYF
cdr3_nt: TGTGCCAGCAGTTACGGCGGGCCCGCAGATACGCAGTATTTT

clone_size: many
d_call: TRBD2
j_call: TRBJ2-7
cdr3_length: 13
v_call: TRBV20-1
cdr3_aa: CSARVAGMIEQYF
cdr3_nt: TGCAGTGCTAGAGTAGCGGGAATGATCGAGCAGTACTTC

clone_size: many
d_call: .
j_call: TRBJ2-5
cdr3_length: 15
v_call: TRBV11-1
cdr3_aa: CASSPQGGYQETQYF
cdr3_nt: TGTGCCAGCAGCCCCCAGGGGGGGTACCAAGAGACCCAGTACTTC

clone_size: few
d_call: .
j_call: TRBJ1-5
cdr3_length: 14
v_call: TRBV9
cdr3_aa: CASSVGGDPQPQHF
cdr3_nt: TGTGCCAGCAGCGTAGGAGGGGACCCTCAGCCCCAGCATTTT

clone_size: many
d_call: TRBD1
j_call: TRBJ1-4
cdr3_length: 15
v_call: TRBV12-3/TRBV12-4
cdr3_aa: CASSLTGTDNEKLFF
cdr3_nt: TGTGCCAGCAGTCTAACCGGGACAGATAATGAAAAACTGTTTTTT

clone_size: .
d_call: TRBD1
j_call: TRBJ1-1
cdr3_length: 14
v_call: TRBV29-1
cdr3_aa: CSVERGRTDTEAFF
cdr3_nt: TGCAGCGTTGAAAGGGGGCGGACGGACACTGAAGCTTTCTTT

clone_size: few
d_call: .
j_call: TRBJ2-3
cdr3_length: 21
v_call: TRBV21-1
cdr3_aa: CASPHGGQGSTKPRRTDTQYF
cdr3_nt: TGTGCCAGCCCCCACGGGGGACAGGGGTCGACTAAACCTCGACGCACAGATACGCAGTATTTT

clone_size: few
d_call: TRBD1
j_call: TRBJ1-6
cdr3_length: 15
v_call: TRBV6-2/TRBV6-3
cdr3_aa: CASSRGQGARSPLHF
cdr3_nt: TGTGCCAGCAGTAGAGGACAGGGGGCGCGTTCACCCCTCCACTTT

clone_size: few
d_call: TRBD2
j_call: TRBJ2-1
cdr3_length: 15
v_call: TRBV7-8
cdr3_aa: CASSLRIAGDNEQFF
cdr3_nt: TGTGCCAGCAGCCTTCGGATAGCGGGGGACAATGAGCAGTTCTTC

clone_size: many
d_call: .
j_call: TRBJ2-3
cdr3_length: 14
v_call: TRBV11-3
cdr3_aa: CASSLSRISDTQYF
cdr3_nt: TGTGCCAGCAGCCTCAGCAGGATTTCGGATACGCAGTATTTT

clone_size: many
d_call: TRBD2
j_call: TRBJ2-1
cdr3_length: 12
v_call: TRBV7-6
cdr3_aa: CAAGGLHNEQFF
cdr3_nt: TGTGCGGCGGGAGGGCTCCACAATGAGCAGTTCTTC

clone_size: many
d_call: .
j_call: TRBJ1-1
cdr3_length: 14
v_call: TRBV9
cdr3_aa: CASSPGTQNTEAFF
cdr3_nt: TGTGCCAGCAGCCCCGGGACACAGAACACTGAAGCTTTCTTT

clone_size: many
d_call: TRBD1
j_call: TRBJ2-1
cdr3_length: 12
v_call: TRBV7-9
cdr3_aa: CASSPGTGDEFF
cdr3_nt: TGTGCCAGCAGCCCCGGGACAGGGGACGAGTTCTTC

clone_size: many
d_call: .
j_call: TRBJ2-2
cdr3_length: 16
v_call: TRBV7-2
cdr3_aa: CASSLGSFSNTGELFF
cdr3_nt: TGTGCCAGCAGCCTAGGGTCCTTTTCGAACACCGGGGAGCTGTTTTTT

clone_size: many
d_call: TRBD2
j_call: TRBJ2-2
cdr3_length: 15
v_call: TRBV7-2
cdr3_aa: CASSSLAGSTGELFF
cdr3_nt: TGTGCCAGCAGCTCCCTAGCGGGATCCACCGGGGAGCTGTTTTTT

clone_size: once
d_call: .
j_call: TRBJ2-3
cdr3_length: 12
v_call: TRBV7-2
cdr3_aa: CASRTSGDTQYF
cdr3_nt: TGTGCCAGCAGGACGAGCGGAGATACGCAGTATTTT

clone_size: .
d_call: TRBD1
j_call: TRBJ1-4
cdr3_length: 16
v_call: TRBV4-2
cdr3_aa: CASSQPKQGADEKLFF
cdr3_nt: TGTGCCAGCAGCCAACCCAAACAGGGGGCGGATGAAAAACTGTTTTTT

clone_size: .
d_call: TRBD2
j_call: TRBJ2-7
cdr3_length: 16
v_call: TRBV20-1
cdr3_aa: CSARDPRGLALYEQYF
cdr3_nt: TGCAGTGCTAGAGATCCCCGAGGACTAGCACTCTACGAGCAGTACTTC

clone_size: few
d_call: .
j_call: TRBJ2-7
cdr3_length: 15
v_call: TRBV7-6
cdr3_aa: CASSLGVVSSYEQYF
cdr3_nt: TGTGCCAGCAGCTTAGGAGTAGTTAGCTCCTACGAGCAGTACTTC

clone_size: many
d_call: .
j_call: TRBJ2-7
cdr3_length: 16
v_call: TRBV5-4
cdr3_aa: CASSLTGGLGIFEQYF
cdr3_nt: TGTGCCAGCAGCTTGACCGGTGGTTTGGGGATCTTCGAGCAGTACTTC

clone_size: .
d_call: TRBD2
j_call: TRBJ2-2
cdr3_length: 18
v_call: TRBV19
cdr3_aa: CASSTRTSGGANTGELFF
cdr3_nt: TGTGCCAGTAGTACCCGGACTAGCGGGGGGGCGAACACCGGGGAGCTGTTTTTT

clone_size: many
d_call: TRBD2
j_call: TRBJ2-1
cdr3_length: 14
v_call: TRBV10-3
cdr3_aa: CATKTSGLNNEQFF
cdr3_nt: TGTGCCACTAAGACTAGCGGGCTGAACAATGAGCAGTTCTTC

clone_size: many
d_call: .
j_call: TRBJ2-1
cdr3_length: 15
v_call: TRBV5-1
cdr3_aa: CASSLAQGTYNEQFF
cdr3_nt: TGCGCCAGCAGCTTGGCTCAGGGAACCTACAATGAGCAGTTCTTC

clone_size: .
d_call: TRBD2
j_call: TRBJ2-7
cdr3_length: 14
v_call: TRBV3-1
cdr3_aa: CASSQGPRVRELYF
cdr3_nt: TGTGCCAGCAGCCAAGGTCCCCGCGTGCGGGAGCTGTACTTC

clone_size: many
d_call: .
j_call: TRBJ1-1
cdr3_length: 14
v_call: TRBV6-2/TRBV6-3
cdr3_aa: CASSRTGLNTEAFF
cdr3_nt: TGTGCCAGCAGTCGAACAGGCCTGAACACTGAAGCTTTCTTT

clone_size: .
d_call: TRBD2
j_call: TRBJ2-7
cdr3_length: 18
v_call: TRBV7-9
cdr3_aa: CASSLAPPGTSGKYEQYF
cdr3_nt: TGTGCCAGCAGCTTAGCGCCCCCCGGGACTAGCGGGAAATACGAGCAGTACTTC

clone_size: many
d_call: .
j_call: TRBJ1-2
cdr3_length: 14
v_call: TRBV21-1
cdr3_aa: CASSFPGGGYGYTF
cdr3_nt: TGTGCCAGCAGCTTCCCCGGGGGGGGCTATGGCTACACCTTC

clone_size: many
d_call: .
j_call: TRBJ2-2
cdr3_length: 13
v_call: TRBV2
cdr3_aa: CASSLRQTGELFF
cdr3_nt: TGTGCCAGCAGTCTAAGACAGACCGGGGAGCTGTTTTTT

clone_size: many
d_call: .
j_call: TRBJ1-5
cdr3_length: 15
v_call: TRBV4-1
cdr3_aa: CASSQDEGVGQPQHF
cdr3_nt: TGCGCCAGCAGCCAAGACGAGGGAGTGGGTCAGCCCCAGCATTTT

clone_size: few
d_call: TRBD1
j_call: TRBJ1-5
cdr3_length: 15
v_call: TRBV20-1
cdr3_aa: CSARNRGRGNQPQHF
cdr3_nt: TGCAGTGCTAGAAACAGGGGGCGAGGCAATCAGCCCCAGCATTTT

clone_size: .
d_call: TRBD1
j_call: TRBJ2-3
cdr3_length: 20
v_call: TRBV6-5
cdr3_aa: CASSYAAPGQAGWDTDTQYF
cdr3_nt: TGTGCCAGCAGTTACGCCGCGCCGGGACAGGCGGGATGGGACACAGATACGCAGTATTTT

clone_size: .
d_call: .
j_call: TRBJ2-3
cdr3_length: 14
v_call: TRBV27
cdr3_aa: CASSPSSWIDTQYF
cdr3_nt: TGTGCCAGCAGCCCTAGCTCCTGGATAGATACGCAGTATTTT

clone_size: many
d_call: TRBD1
j_call: TRBJ1-6
cdr3_length: 15
v_call: TRBV7-3
cdr3_aa: CASSFTGQGGSPLHF
cdr3_nt: TGTGCCAGCAGCTTCACTGGACAGGGGGGTTCACCCCTCCACTTT

clone_size: many
d_call: TRBD1
j_call: TRBJ1-5
cdr3_length: 14
v_call: TRBV27
cdr3_aa: CASSSDRGNQPQHF
cdr3_nt: TGTGCCAGCAGCTCGGACAGGGGGAATCAGCCCCAGCATTTT

clone_size: .
d_call: TRBD1
j_call: TRBJ2-2
cdr3_length: 18
v_call: TRBV6-2/TRBV6-3
cdr3_aa: CASSYVDRVPLGPGELFF
cdr3_nt: TGTGCCAGCAGTTACGTGGACAGGGTGCCACTGGGTCCCGGGGAGCTGTTTTTT

clone_size: many
d_call: .
j_call: TRBJ2-1
cdr3_length: 13
v_call: TRBV27
cdr3_aa: CASSSSLYNEQFF
cdr3_nt: TGTGCCAGCAGTTCTTCCCTTTACAATGAGCAGTTCTTC

clone_size: few
d_call: .
j_call: TRBJ2-2
cdr3_length: 14
v_call: TRBV5-1
cdr3_aa: CASSTIGSTGELFF
cdr3_nt: TGCGCCAGCAGTACGATTGGCAGCACCGGGGAGCTGTTTTTT

clone_size: many
d_call: TRBD2
j_call: TRBJ2-3
cdr3_length: 16
v_call: TRBV4-1
cdr3_aa: CASSQPAGTRSDTQYF
cdr3_nt: TGCGCCAGCAGCCAGCCCGCCGGGACTAGGTCAGATACGCAGTATTTT

clone_size: .
d_call: TRBD1
j_call: TRBJ1-4
cdr3_length: 15
v_call: TRBV7-2
cdr3_aa: CASSLGTGGAEKLFF
cdr3_nt: TGTGCCAGCAGCTTAGGGACAGGGGGCGCGGAAAAACTGTTTTTT

clone_size: .
d_call: .
j_call: TRBJ1-1
cdr3_length: 13
v_call: TRBV27
cdr3_aa: CASSLGDRTEAFF
cdr3_nt: TGTGCCAGCAGTTTGGGGGATCGAACTGAAGCTTTCTTT